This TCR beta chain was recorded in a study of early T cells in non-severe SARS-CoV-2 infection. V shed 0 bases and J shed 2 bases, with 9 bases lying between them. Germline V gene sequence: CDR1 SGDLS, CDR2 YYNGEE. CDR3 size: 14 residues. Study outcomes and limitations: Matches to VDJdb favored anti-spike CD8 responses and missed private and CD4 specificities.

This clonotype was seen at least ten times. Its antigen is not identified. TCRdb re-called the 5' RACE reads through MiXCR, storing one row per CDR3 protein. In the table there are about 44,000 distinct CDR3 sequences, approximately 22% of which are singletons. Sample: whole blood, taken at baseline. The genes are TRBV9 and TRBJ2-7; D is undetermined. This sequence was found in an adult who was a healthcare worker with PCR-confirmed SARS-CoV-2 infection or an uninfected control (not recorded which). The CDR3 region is CASSVDLWPYEQYF. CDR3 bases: TGTGCCAGCAGCGTAGACTTGTGGCCCTACGAGCAGTACTTC.